This T cell receptor (beta chain) was profiled in a study of shared clonotypes between healthy human individuals. The CD4+ fraction was divided into a CD45RA+ naive subset and a CD45RA-negative memory subset. This clone appeared once. The table came from immunoSEQ multiplex PCR; TCRdb's copy has only in-frame clones and leaves some out. The sample yields 1 million to 1.3 million clones, around 78% seen once. The CDR3 contains 16 residues. Trimming took off 1 base at V and 3 bases at J, with 14 bases between the two ends. Germline CDR1 MNHEY, CDR2 SMNVEV (reference sequence). Sequencing input: memory CD4+ T cells from PBMCs. Subset described: CD45RA-negative fraction. The source of this sequence is a young man in good health. Some clones in this sample may be carry-over from other donors' samples. The chain uses TRBV27 and TRBJ2-3, with a possible D match to TRBD2 (6 bases). CDR3 nucleotide sequence: TGTGCCAGCAGTTTATTACCAGGGAGGAGGACAGATACGCAGTATTTT. It translates to CASSLLPGRRTDTQYF.